This T cell receptor (beta chain) was sequenced in a study of blood T cell repertoires in COVID-19. Study summary: From the United States, Italy and Spain came samples of acute and convalescent COVID-19.

Generated by immunoSEQ multiplex PCR, the TCRdb table keeps only in-frame clones and is missing some. The table records 250,000 to 350,000 clones, around 88% of them present only once. Germline lookup yields CDR1 LNHDA and CDR2 SQIVND (reference sequence). J lost 3 bases, V lost 5 bases, and 9 bases had no gene match. The CDR3 is 16 amino acids. This chain connects TRBV19 to TRBJ1-5; TRBD1 matches at 8 bases. The receptor was isolated from a woman aged 50 to 60 with acute or convalescent COVID-19. Sequencing input: peripheral blood. The CDR3 DNA sequence: TGTGCCAGTAGTCTCGGACAGGGAGTACTCAATCAGCCCCAGCATTTT. Translating it yields CASSLGQGVLNQPQHF.